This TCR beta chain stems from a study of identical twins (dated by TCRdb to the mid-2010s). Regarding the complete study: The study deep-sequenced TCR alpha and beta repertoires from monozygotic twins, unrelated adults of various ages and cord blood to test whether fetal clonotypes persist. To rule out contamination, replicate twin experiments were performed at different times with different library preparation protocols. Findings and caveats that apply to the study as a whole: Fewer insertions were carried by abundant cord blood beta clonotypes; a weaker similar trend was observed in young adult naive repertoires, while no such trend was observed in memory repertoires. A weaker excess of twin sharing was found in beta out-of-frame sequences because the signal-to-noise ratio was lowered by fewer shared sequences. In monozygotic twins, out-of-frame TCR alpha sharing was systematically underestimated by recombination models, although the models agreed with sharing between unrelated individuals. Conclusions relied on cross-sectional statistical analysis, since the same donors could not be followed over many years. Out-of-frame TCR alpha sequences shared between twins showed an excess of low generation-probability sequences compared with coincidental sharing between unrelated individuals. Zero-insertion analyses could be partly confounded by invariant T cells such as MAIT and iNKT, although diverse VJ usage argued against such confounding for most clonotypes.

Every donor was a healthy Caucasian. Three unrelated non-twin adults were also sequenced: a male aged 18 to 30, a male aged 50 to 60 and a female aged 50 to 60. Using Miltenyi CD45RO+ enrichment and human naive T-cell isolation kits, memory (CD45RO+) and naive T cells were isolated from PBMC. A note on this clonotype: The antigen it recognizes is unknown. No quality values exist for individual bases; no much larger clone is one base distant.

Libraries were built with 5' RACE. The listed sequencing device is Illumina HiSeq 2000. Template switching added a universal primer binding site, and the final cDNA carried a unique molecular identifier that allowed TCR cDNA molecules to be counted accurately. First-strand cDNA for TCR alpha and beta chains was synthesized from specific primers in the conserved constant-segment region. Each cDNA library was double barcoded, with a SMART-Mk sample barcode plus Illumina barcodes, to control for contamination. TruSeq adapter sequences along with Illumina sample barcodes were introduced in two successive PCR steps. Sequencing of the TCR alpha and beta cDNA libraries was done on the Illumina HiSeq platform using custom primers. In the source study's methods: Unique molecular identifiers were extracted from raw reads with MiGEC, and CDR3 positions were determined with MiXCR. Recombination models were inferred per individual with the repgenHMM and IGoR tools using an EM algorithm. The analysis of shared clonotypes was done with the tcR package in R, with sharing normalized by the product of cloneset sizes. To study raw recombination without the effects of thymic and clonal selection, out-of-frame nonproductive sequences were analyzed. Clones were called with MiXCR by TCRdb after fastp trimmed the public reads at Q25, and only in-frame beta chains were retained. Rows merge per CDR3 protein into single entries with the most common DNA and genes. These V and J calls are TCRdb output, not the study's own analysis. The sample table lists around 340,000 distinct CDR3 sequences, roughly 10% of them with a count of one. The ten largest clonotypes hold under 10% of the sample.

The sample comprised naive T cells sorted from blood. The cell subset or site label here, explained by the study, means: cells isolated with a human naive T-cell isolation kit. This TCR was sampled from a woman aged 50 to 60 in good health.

The DNA reads as follows: TGTGCCAGCAGTGAAGCGGGGGGCAGGACTGAAGCTTTCTTT. The resulting protein is CASSEAGGRTEAFF. The receptor chain draws on TRBV6-1 and TRBJ1-1, and TRBD1 may be the D gene, going by 6 matching bases. CDR3 length: 14 amino acids, cysteine to phenylalanine. The CDR3 DNA has 42 bases and is translated from base 1. From a lookup of the germline V gene, CDR1 and CDR2 are MNHNS and SASEGT. V and J lose 0 bases and 5 bases, and a span of 10 bases separates them.